The next 4 T cell receptor beta chains were all read from a single sample in a study of T cell responses to AZD1222 COVID-19 vaccine. The assay was immunoSEQ multiplex PCR, and TCRdb's table has in-frame clones only and misses some. Of roughly 120,000 clones in the sample, around 81% were seen once. The sequencing used peripheral blood, collected on day 0 of AZD1222 vaccination. These receptor sequences come from an adult in good health.

The genes are TRBV19 and TRBJ1-5; D is undetermined. The CDR3 has 13 residues. Germline V lookup: CDR1 LNHDA, CDR2 SQIVND (reference sequence). V was shortened by 6 bases and J by 0 bases, with 6 bases between the two germline ends. The CDR3 reads CASSPYSNQPQHF. The CDR3, as DNA: TGTGCCAGTAGCCCATATAGCAATCAGCCCCAGCATTTT.

Here the CDR3 reads CASSLARVAERYNEQFF. As DNA, the CDR3 is TGCGCCAGCAGCTTGGCCCGCGTAGCGGAACGCTACAATGAGCAGTTCTTC. The chain joins TRBV5-1 to TRBJ2-1; tentatively, D is TRBD2 (6 bases). The CDR3 covers 17 residues. CDR1 and CDR2 (germline): SGHRS, YFSETQ. Trimming cost V 0 bases and J 3 bases, with 16 bases left between them. The full variable domain, its missing parts supplied by reference TRBV5-1 and TRBJ2-1, is KAGVTQTPRYLIKTRGQQVTLSCSPISGHRSVSWYQQTPGQGLQFLFEYFSETQRNKGNFPGRFSGRQFSNSRSEMNVSTLELGDSALYLCASSLARVAERYNEQFFGPGTRLTVL.

The V and J genes are TRBV11-2 and TRBJ2-1; TRBD1 matches 8 bases. The V segment lost 5 bases and the J segment 3 bases; nucleotides outside the gene matches: 9. Germline CDR1 and CDR2: SGHAT and FQNNGV. The CDR3 length is 16 residues. The CDR3 reads CASSPLKGQGYNEQFF. The CDR3 DNA sequence: TGTGCCAGCAGCCCACTGAAAGGACAGGGCTACAATGAGCAGTTCTTC.

J is TRBJ2-3 and V is TRBV4-1; D gene uncertain. This CDR3 comprises 17 residues. Deletions cut 0 bases from V and 0 bases from J, with 13 bases between. Germline V gene sequence: CDR1 MGHRA, CDR2 YSYEKL. CDR3 sequence: CASSQDSVPGSTDTQYF. The CDR3 bases are TGCGCCAGCAGCCAAGATAGTGTCCCAGGTAGCACAGATACGCAGTATTTT.